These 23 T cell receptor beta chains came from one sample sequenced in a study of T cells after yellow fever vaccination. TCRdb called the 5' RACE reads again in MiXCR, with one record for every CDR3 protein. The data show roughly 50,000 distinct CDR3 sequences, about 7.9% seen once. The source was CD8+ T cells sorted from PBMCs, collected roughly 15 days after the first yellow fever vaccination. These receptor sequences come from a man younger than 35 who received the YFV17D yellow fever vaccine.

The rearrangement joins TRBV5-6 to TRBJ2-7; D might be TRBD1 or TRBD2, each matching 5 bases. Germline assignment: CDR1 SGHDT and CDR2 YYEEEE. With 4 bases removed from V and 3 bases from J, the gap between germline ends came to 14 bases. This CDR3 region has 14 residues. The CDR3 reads CASSPGTRGYEQYF. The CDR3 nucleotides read TGTGCCAGCAGCCCCGGGACCCGGGGCTACGAGCAGTACTTC. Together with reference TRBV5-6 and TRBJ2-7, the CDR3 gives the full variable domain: DAGVTQSPTHLIKTRGQQVTLRCSPKSGHDTVSWYQQALGQGPQFIFQYYEEEERQRGNFPDRFSGHQFPNYSSELNVNALLLGDSALYLCASSPGTRGYEQYFGPGTRLTVT.

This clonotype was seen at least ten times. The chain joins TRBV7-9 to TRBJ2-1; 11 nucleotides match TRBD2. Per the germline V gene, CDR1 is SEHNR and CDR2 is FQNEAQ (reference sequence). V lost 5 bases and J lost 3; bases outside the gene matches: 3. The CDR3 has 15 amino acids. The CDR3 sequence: CASSKLAGDYNEQFF. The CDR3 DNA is TGTGCCAGCAGCAAACTAGCGGGGGACTACAATGAGCAGTTCTTC.

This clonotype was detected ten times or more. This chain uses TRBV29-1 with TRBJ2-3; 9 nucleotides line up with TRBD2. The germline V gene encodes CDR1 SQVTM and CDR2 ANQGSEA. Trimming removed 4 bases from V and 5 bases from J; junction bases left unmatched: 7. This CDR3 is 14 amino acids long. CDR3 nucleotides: TGCAGCGTTGTCAAGCGGGGGGCTGGAGATACGCAGTATTTT. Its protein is CSVVKRGAGDTQYF.

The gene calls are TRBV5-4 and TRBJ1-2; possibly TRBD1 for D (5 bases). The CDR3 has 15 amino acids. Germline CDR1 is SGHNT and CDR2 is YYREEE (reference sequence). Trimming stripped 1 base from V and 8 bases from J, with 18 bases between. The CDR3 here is CASSLKLNRNWGYTF. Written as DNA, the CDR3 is TGTGCCAGCAGCTTGAAGTTAAACAGGAACTGGGGCTACACCTTC.

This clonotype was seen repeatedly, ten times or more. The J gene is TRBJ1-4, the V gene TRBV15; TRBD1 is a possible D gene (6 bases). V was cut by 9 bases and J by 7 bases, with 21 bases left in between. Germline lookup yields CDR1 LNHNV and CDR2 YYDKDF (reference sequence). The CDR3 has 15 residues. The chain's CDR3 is CATTTSGADGEKLFF. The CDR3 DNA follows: TGTGCCACTACAACATCAGGGGCAGACGGTGAAAAACTGTTTTTT. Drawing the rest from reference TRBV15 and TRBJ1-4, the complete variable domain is DAMVIQNPRYQVTQFGKPVTLSCSQTLNHNVMYWYQQKSSQAPKLLFHYYDKDFNNEADTPDNFQSRRPNTSFCFLDIRSPGLGDTAMYLCATTTSGADGEKLFFGSGTQLSVL.

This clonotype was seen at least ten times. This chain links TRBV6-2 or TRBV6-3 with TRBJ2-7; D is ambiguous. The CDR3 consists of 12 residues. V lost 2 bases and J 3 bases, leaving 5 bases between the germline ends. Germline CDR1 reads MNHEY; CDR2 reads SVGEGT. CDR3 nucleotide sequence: TGTGCCAGCAGTTACGGGGTCTACGAGCAGTACTTC. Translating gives CASSYGVYEQYF.

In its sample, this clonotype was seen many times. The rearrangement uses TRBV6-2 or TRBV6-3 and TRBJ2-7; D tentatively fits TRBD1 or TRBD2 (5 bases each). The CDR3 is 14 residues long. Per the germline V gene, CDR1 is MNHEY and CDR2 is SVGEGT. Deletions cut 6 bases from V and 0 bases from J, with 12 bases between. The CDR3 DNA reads TGTGCCAGCAGCCCCGGGACGGTCTCCTACGAGCAGTACTTC. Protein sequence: CASSPGTVSYEQYF.

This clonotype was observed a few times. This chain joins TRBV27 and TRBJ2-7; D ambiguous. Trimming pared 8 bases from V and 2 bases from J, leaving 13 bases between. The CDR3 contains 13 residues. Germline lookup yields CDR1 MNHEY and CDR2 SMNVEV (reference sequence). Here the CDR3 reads CASRGPGAYEQYV. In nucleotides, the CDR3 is TGTGCCAGCCGCGGACCTGGGGCCTACGAGCAGTACGTC.

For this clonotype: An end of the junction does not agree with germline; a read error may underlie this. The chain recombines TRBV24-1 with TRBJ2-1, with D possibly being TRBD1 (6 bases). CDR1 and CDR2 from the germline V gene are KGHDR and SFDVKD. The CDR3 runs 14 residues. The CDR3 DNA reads TGTGCCACCAGAGAGACAGGTGACCAGAATGAGCATTTCTTC. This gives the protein CATRETGDQNEHFF.

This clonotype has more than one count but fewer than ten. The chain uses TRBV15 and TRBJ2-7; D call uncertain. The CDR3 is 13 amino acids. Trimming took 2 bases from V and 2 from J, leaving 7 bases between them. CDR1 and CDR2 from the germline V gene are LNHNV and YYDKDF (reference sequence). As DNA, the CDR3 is TGTGCCACCAGCAGATTGGGAACCTACGAGCAGTACTTC. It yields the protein CATSRLGTYEQYF.

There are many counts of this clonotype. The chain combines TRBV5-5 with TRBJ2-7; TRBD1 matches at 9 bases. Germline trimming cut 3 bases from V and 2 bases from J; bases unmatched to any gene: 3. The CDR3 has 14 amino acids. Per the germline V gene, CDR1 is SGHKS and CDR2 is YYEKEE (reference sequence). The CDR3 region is CASSWGQGPYEQYV. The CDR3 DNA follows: TGTGCCAGCAGCTGGGGACAGGGACCCTACGAGCAGTACGTC.

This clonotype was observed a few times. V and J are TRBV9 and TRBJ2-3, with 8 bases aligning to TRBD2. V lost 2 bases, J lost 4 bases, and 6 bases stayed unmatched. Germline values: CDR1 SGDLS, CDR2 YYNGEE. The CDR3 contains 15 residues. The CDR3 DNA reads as TGTGCCAGCAGCGTGCCGTTAGCGGGGTCAGATACGCAGTATTTT. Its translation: CASSVPLAGSDTQYF. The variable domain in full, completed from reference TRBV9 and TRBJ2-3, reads DSGVTQTPKHLITATGQRVTLRCSPRSGDLSVYWYQQSLDQGLQFLIQYYNGEERAKGNILERFSAQQFPDLHSELNLSSLELGDSALYFCASSVPLAGSDTQYFGPGTRLTVL.

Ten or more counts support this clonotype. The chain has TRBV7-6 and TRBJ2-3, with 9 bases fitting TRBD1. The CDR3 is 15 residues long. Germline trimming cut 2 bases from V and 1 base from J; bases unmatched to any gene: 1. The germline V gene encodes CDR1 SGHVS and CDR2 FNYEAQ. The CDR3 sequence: CASSLRDRGTDTQYF. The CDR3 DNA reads TGTGCCAGCAGCTTACGGGACAGGGGCACAGATACGCAGTATTTT.

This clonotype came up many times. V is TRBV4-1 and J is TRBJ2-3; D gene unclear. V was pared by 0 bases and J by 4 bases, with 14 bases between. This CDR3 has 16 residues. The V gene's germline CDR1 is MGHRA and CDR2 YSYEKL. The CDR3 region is CASSQEGLGVPDTQYF. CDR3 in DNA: TGCGCCAGCAGCCAAGAGGGTCTAGGCGTCCCAGATACGCAGTATTTT.

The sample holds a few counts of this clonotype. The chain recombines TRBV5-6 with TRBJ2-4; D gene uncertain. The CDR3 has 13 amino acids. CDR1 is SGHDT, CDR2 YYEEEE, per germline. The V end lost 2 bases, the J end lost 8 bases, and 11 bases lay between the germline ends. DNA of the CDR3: TGTGCCAGCAGCTTAAGGGAAAGTCACATTCAGTACTTC. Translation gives CASSLRESHIQYF.

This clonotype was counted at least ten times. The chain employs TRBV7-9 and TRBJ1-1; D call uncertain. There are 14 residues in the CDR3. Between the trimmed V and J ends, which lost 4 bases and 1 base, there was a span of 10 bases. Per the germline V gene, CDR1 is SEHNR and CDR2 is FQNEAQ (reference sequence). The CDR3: CASSYGSGNTEAFF. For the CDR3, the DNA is TGTGCCAGCAGCTATGGTTCGGGGAACACTGAAGCTTTCTTT.

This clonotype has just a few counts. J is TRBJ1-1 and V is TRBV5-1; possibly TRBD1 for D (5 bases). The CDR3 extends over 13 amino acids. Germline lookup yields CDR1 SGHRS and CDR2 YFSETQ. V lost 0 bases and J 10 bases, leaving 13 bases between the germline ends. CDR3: CASSLVLRDGAFF. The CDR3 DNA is TGCGCCAGCAGCTTGGTGTTGCGGGACGGAGCTTTCTTT.

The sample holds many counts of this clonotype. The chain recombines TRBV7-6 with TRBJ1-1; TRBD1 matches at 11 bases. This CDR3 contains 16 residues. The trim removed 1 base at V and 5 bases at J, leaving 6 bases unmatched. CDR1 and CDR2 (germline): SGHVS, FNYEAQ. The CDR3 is CASSLGSGTGGTEAFF. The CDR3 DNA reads TGTGCCAGCAGCTTAGGGTCCGGGACAGGGGGAACTGAAGCTTTCTTT.

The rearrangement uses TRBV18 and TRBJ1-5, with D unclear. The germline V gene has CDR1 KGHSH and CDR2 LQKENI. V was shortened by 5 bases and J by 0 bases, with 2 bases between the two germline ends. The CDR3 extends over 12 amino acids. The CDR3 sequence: CASSASNQPQHF. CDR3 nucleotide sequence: TGTGCCAGCTCAGCTAGCAATCAGCCCCAGCATTTT.

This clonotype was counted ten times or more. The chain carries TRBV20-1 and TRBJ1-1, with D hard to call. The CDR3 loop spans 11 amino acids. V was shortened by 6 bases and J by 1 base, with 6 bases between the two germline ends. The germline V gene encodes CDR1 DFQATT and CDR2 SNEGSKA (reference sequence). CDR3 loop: CSAARNTEAFF. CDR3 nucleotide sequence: TGCAGTGCCGCACGGAACACTGAAGCTTTCTTT.

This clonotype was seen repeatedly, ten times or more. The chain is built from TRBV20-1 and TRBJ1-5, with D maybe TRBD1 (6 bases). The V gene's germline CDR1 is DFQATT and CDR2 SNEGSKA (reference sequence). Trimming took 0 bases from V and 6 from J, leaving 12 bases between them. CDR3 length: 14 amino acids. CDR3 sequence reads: CSARDTGRGQPQHF. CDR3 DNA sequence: TGCAGTGCTAGAGACACAGGGAGAGGTCAGCCCCAGCATTTT.

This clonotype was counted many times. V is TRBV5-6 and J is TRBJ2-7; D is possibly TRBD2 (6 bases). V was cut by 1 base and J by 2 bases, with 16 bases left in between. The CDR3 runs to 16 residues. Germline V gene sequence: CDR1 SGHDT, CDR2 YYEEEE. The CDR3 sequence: CASSLIGGLTPYEQYV. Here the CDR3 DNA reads TGTGCCAGCAGCTTGATCGGGGGTCTCACCCCCTACGAGCAGTACGTC.

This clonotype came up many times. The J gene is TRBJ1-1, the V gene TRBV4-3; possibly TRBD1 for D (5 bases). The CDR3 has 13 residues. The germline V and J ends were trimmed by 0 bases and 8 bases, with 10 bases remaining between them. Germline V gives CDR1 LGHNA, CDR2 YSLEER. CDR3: CASSQDPGREAFF. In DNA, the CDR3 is TGCGCCAGCAGCCAAGACCCGGGGCGGGAAGCTTTCTTT.